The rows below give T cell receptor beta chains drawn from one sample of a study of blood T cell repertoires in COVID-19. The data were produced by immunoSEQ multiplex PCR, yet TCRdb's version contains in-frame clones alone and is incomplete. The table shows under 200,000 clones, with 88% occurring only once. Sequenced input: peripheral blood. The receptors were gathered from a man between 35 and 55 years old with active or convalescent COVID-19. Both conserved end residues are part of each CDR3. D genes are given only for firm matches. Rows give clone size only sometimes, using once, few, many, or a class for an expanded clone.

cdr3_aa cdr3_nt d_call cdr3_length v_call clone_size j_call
CASSITGAVETQYF TGTGCCAGCAGCATAACAGGGGCGGTAGAGACCCAGTACTTC TRBD1 14 TRBV7-2 - TRBJ2-5
CASSIFGEHEQFF TGTGCCAGTAGTATTTTTGGGGAGCATGAGCAGTTCTTC - 13 TRBV19 many TRBJ2-1
CASSLGERSYNEQFF TGCGCCAGCAGCTTGGGGGAGCGGTCCTACAATGAGCAGTTCTTC - 15 TRBV5-1 once TRBJ2-1
CASSPPVSQAVSGANVLTF TGTGCCAGCAGCCCCCCCGTCTCCCAGGCTGTGTCTGGGGCCAACGTCCTGACTTTC - 19 TRBV4-2 - TRBJ2-6
CASSRGQKNTEAFF TGTGCCAGCAGCCGGGGACAGAAGAACACTGAAGCTTTCTTT TRBD1 14 TRBV5-4 once TRBJ1-1
CAWSTPGTGVEKLFF TGTGCCTGGAGTACCCCCGGGACAGGGGTTGAAAAACTGTTTTTT TRBD1 15 TRBV30 few TRBJ1-4
CASSYSRLNTEAFF TGTGCCAGCAGTTATTCCAGATTGAACACTGAAGCTTTCTTT - 14 TRBV27 - TRBJ1-1
CASSYQQGSQETQYF TGTGCCAGCAGCTACCAACAGGGCTCGCAAGAGACCCAGTACTTC - 15 TRBV7-9 once TRBJ2-5
CASSHRLQLEQFF TGTGCCAGCAGCCATAGACTACAGCTTGAGCAGTTCTTC - 13 TRBV5-6 - TRBJ2-1
CASSLDTFNTEAFF TGTGCCAGCAGCTTAGATACATTTAACACTGAAGCTTTCTTT - 14 TRBV7-9 few TRBJ1-1
CASSYSSLTEAFF TGTGCCAGCAGTTACTCGTCGCTAACTGAAGCTTTCTTT - 13 TRBV6-5 - TRBJ1-1
CASSVQLETQYF TGTGCCAGCAGTGTTCAGTTAGAGACCCAGTACTTC - 12 TRBV2 once TRBJ2-5
CASSLARGLLNTEAFF TGTGCCAGCAGCTTGGCAAGGGGGCTTTTGAACACTGAAGCTTTCTTT TRBD1 16 TRBV5-6 once TRBJ1-1
CASKEGSSTEAFF TGTGCCAGCAAGGAGGGATCGTCCACTGAAGCTTTCTTT - 13 TRBV6-6 - TRBJ1-1
CASSLGRQGQETQYF TGTGCTAGCAGCTTGGGGCGGCAGGGGCAGGAGACCCAGTACTTC - 15 TRBV7-7 - TRBJ2-5
CASRRKTGGGETQYF TGTGCCAGCAGAAGGAAAACAGGGGGCGGAGAGACCCAGTACTTC TRBD1 15 TRBV11-2 once TRBJ2-5
CASSSSSGLSYEQYF TGTGCCAGCAGCTCGTCTAGCGGTCTCTCCTACGAGCAGTACTTC TRBD2 15 TRBV7-9 few TRBJ2-7
CASSMYWDSNTGELFF TGTGCCAGTAGTATGTATTGGGACTCGAACACCGGGGAGCTGTTTTTT - 16 TRBV19 - TRBJ2-2
CASSFLTGPNTEAFF TGTGCCAGTAGTTTCCTGACAGGGCCGAACACTGAAGCTTTCTTT TRBD1 15 TRBV19 - TRBJ1-1
CASGARSLATGELFF TGTGCCAGCGGTGCGCGGTCCTTGGCCACCGGGGAGCTGTTTTTT - 15 TRBV27 once TRBJ2-2
CASSHGLAGGQETQYF TGCGCCAGCAGCCATGGACTAGCGGGGGGACAAGAGACCCAGTACTTC TRBD2 16 TRBV5-1 - TRBJ2-5
CASSLQGGRTLHF TGTGCCAGCAGTTTACAGGGGGGTCGGACCCTCCACTTT TRBD1 13 TRBV27 - TRBJ1-6
CASSPRLERLADTQYF TGTGCCAGCAGCCCACGACTTGAGCGGTTGGCAGATACGCAGTATTTT - 16 TRBV11-3 - TRBJ2-3
CASSHSAGRRGGDTEAFF TGTGCCAGCAGCCATTCGGCAGGGAGGAGGGGAGGGGACACTGAAGCTTTCTTT - 18 TRBV4-2 - TRBJ1-1
CASSLEYPFDTHRYNEQFF TGCGCCAGCAGCCTCGAATACCCGTTTGATACTCACCGCTACAATGAGCAGTTCTTC - 19 TRBV4-1 - TRBJ2-1
CASSAEPRGPQLF TGTGCCAGCAGCGCCGAACCCAGGGGGCCACAACTTTTC TRBD1 13 TRBV9 - TRBJ1-2
CASSYGSYGYTF TGTGCCAGCAGTTACGGCAGCTATGGCTACACCTTC - 12 TRBV6-2/TRBV6-3 - TRBJ1-2
CASSIGGTGLTGGSNQPQHF TGTGCCAGTAGTATTGGCGGGACAGGACTTACAGGCGGGAGCAATCAGCCCCAGCATTTT TRBD1 20 TRBV19 - TRBJ1-5
CSVEPSSPTYNEQFF TGCAGCGTTGAGCCTTCGAGCCCAACGTACAATGAGCAGTTCTTC - 15 TRBV29-1 - TRBJ2-1
CASSTYSTDTQYF TGTGCCAGCTCAACCTACAGCACAGATACGCAGTATTTT - 13 TRBV18 - TRBJ2-3
CATSRVLPATNEKLFF TGTGCCACCAGCAGAGTCCTTCCGGCAACTAATGAAAAACTGTTTTTT - 16 TRBV15 once TRBJ1-4
CASSSRRGNEQYF TGTGCCAGCAGCTCCCGCCGGGGGAACGAGCAGTACTTC - 13 TRBV9 - TRBJ2-7
CASSSPDRGIYEQYF TGCGCCAGCAGCTCGCCCGACAGGGGAATTTACGAGCAGTACTTC TRBD1 15 TRBV5-1 - TRBJ2-7
CSASKTGTAPDYSNQPQHF TGCAGTGCTAGTAAAACCGGGACAGCCCCCGATTATAGCAATCAGCCCCAGCATTTT TRBD1 19 TRBV20-1 - TRBJ1-5
CASSLALPPDRGNYGYTF TGTGCCAGCAGCTTAGCCCTCCCGCCCGACAGGGGTAACTATGGCTACACCTTC TRBD1 18 TRBV7-8 - TRBJ1-2
CASSLRGGAQPQHF TGTGCCAGCAGCCTACGGGGGGGGGCTCAGCCCCAGCATTTT - 14 TRBV27 - TRBJ1-5
CASSREKNIQYF TGTGCCAGCAGCCGAGAAAAAAACATTCAGTACTTC - 12 TRBV5-6 - TRBJ2-4
CASSQSTLYEQYF TGCGCCAGCAGCCAAAGTACTCTCTACGAGCAGTACTTC - 13 TRBV4-1 - TRBJ2-7
CASSSPTGGTGNTIYF TGTGCCAGCAGCTCCCCTACGGGGGGTACTGGAAACACCATATATTTT - 16 TRBV11-3 once TRBJ1-3
CASSYEGGPGNTIYF TGTGCCAGCAGCTATGAGGGGGGGCCTGGAAACACCATATATTTT - 15 TRBV7-2 - TRBJ1-3